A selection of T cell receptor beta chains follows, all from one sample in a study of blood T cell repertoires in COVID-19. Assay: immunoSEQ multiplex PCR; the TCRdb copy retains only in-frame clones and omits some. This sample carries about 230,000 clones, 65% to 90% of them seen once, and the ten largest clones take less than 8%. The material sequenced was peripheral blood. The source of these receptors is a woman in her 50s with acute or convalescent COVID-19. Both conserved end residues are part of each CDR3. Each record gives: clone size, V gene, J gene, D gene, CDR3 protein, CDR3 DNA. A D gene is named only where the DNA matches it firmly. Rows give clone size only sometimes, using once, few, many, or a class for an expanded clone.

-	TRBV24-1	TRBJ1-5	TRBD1	CATSETGGDNQPQHF	TGTGCCACCAGTGAAACAGGGGGCGACAATCAGCCCCAGCATTTT
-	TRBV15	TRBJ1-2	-	CATSRDGQFLYGYTF	TGTGCCACCAGCAGAGATGGTCAGTTCCTCTATGGCTACACCTTC
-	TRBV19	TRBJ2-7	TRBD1	CASSRDRGSTEQYF	TGTGCCAGTAGTAGAGACAGGGGTTCTACCGAGCAGTACTTC
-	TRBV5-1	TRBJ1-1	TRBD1	CASARDGTENTEAFF	TGCGCCAGTGCGAGAGATGGGACAGAGAACACTGAAGCTTTCTTT
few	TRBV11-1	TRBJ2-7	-	CASSLQISYEQYF	TGTGCCAGCAGCCTACAGATCTCCTACGAGCAGTACTTC
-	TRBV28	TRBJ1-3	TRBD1	CASSGTGTSGNTIYF	TGTGCCAGCAGTGGGACAGGGACCTCTGGAAACACCATATATTTT
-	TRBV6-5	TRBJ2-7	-	CASSRGPSYEQYF	TGTGCCAGCAGCCGAGGGCCCTCCTACGAGCAGTACTTC
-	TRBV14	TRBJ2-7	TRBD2	CASSPLLAGGYEQYF	TGTGCCAGCAGCCCCCTCCTAGCGGGAGGGTACGAGCAGTACTTC
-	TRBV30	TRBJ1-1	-	CAWSDRAYTEAFF	TGTGCCTGGAGTGACAGGGCCTACACTGAAGCTTTCTTT
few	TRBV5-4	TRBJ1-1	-	CASSLAVQATEAFF	TGTGCCAGCAGCTTGGCCGTGCAGGCTACTGAAGCTTTCTTT
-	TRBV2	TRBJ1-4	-	CASTSGEKLFF	TGTGCCAGCACCTCAGGTGAAAAACTGTTTTTT
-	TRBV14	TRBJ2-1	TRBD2	CASSSRLAEAAYNEQFF	TGTGCCAGCAGCTCAAGACTAGCGGAGGCGGCCTACAATGAGCAGTTCTTC
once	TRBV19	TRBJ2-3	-	CASSEQGTWDTQYF	TGTGCCAGTAGTGAACAGGGGACTTGGGATACGCAGTATTTT
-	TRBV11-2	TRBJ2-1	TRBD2	CASTWGEGYNEQFF	TGTGCCAGCACCTGGGGGGAGGGATACAATGAGCAGTTCTTC
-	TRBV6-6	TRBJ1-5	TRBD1	CASSDRDNQPQHF	TGTGCCAGCAGCGACAGGGACAATCAGCCCCAGCATTTT
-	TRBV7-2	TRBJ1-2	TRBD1	CASSSGQSTGYTF	TGTGCCAGCAGCTCGGGACAGAGTACCGGCTACACCTTC
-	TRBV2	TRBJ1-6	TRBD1	CASWTGGRLNSPLHF	TGTGCCAGCTGGACAGGGGGGAGGTTGAATTCACCCCTCCACTTT
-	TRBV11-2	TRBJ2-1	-	CASSLDLYNEQFF	TGTGCCAGCAGCTTAGACTTGTACAATGAGCAGTTCTTC
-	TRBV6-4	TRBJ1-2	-	CASSGPGRRYGYTF	TGTGCCAGCAGTGGCCCGGGGAGGAGGTATGGCTACACCTTC
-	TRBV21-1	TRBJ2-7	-	CASISIGENYEQYF	TGTGCCAGCATTTCCATCGGGGAGAACTACGAGCAGTACTTC
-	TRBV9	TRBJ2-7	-	CASSAGLMYEQYF	TGTGCCAGCAGCGCCGGACTAATGTACGAGCAGTACTTC
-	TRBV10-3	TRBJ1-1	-	CAIGQGLNTEAFF	TGTGCCATTGGTCAGGGGTTGAACACTGAAGCTTTCTTT
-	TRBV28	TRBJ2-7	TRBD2	CVSSSALAGGKEQYF	TGTGTCAGCAGTTCAGCCCTAGCGGGAGGGAAAGAGCAGTACTTC
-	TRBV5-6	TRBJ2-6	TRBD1	CASRQGKGANVLTF	TGTGCCAGCAGACAGGGGAAAGGGGCCAACGTCCTGACTTTC
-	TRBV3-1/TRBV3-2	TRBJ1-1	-	CASSQAINLNTEAFF	TGTGCCAGCAGCCAAGCCATTAACTTGAACACTGAAGCTTTCTTT
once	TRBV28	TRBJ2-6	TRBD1	CASSPGSGGSGANVLTF	TGTGCCAGCAGTCCTGGTTCAGGGGGATCTGGGGCCAACGTCCTGACTTTC
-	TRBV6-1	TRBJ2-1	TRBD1	CASSEGTGAYNEQFF	TGTGCCAGCAGTGAAGGGACAGGGGCCTACAATGAGCAGTTCTTC
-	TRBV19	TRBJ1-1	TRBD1	CASSSGDRIDAFF	TGTGCCAGTAGTTCCGGGGACAGGATAGACGCTTTCTTT
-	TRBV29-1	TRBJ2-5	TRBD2	CSYSFGSGGEETQYF	TGCAGCTATTCTTTTGGTAGCGGGGGGGAAGAGACCCAGTACTTC
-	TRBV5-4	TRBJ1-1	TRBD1	CASSFRDSMNTEAFF	TGTGCCAGCAGCTTCCGGGACAGCATGAACACTGAAGCTTTCTTT
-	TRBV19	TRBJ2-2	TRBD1	CASSREPGGGNTGELFF	TGTGCCAGTAGTAGAGAACCAGGGGGCGGGAACACCGGGGAGCTGTTTTTT
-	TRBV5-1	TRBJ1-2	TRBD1	CASSTPGQPAGNGGYTF	TGCGCCAGCAGCACCCCGGGACAGCCCGCCGGGAACGGCGGCTACACCTTC
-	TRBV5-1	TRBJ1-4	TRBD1	CASSLQGATNEKLFF	TGCGCCAGCAGCTTACAGGGGGCAACTAATGAAAAACTGTTTTTT
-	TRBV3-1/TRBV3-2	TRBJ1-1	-	CASSQMMNREAFF	TGTGCCAGCAGCCAAATGATGAACAGGGAAGCTTTCTTT
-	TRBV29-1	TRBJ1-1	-	CSVEAEGGKTEAFF	TGCAGCGTTGAAGCCGAAGGGGGTAAAACTGAAGCTTTCTTT
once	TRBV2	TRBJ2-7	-	CASRTDRPDEQYF	TGTGCCAGCAGGACAGATAGACCGGACGAGCAGTACTTC
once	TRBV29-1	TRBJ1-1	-	CSVLTPRRNTEAFF	TGCAGCGTGCTTACTCCGCGGCGGAACACTGAAGCTTTCTTT
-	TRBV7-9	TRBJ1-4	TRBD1	CASSLGQGANEKLFF	TGTGCCAGCAGCTTAGGCCAGGGGGCGAATGAAAAACTGTTTTTT
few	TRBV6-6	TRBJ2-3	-	CASSSGTSTDTQYF	TGTGCCAGCTCCAGCGGTACTAGCACAGATACGCAGTATTTT
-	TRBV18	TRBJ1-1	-	CASSVGSEAFF	TGTGCCAGCTCGGTCGGGAGTGAAGCTTTCTTT
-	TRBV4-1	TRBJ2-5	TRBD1	CASSQDRGGLGETQYF	TGCGCCAGCAGCCAGGACAGGGGGGGATTAGGGGAGACCCAGTACTTC
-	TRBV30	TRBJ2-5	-	CAWSQIQETQYF	TGTGCCTGGAGTCAGATTCAAGAGACCCAGTACTTC
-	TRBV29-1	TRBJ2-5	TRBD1	CSAQTGGGRETQYF	TGCAGCGCCCAGACAGGGGGCGGGAGAGAGACCCAGTACTTC